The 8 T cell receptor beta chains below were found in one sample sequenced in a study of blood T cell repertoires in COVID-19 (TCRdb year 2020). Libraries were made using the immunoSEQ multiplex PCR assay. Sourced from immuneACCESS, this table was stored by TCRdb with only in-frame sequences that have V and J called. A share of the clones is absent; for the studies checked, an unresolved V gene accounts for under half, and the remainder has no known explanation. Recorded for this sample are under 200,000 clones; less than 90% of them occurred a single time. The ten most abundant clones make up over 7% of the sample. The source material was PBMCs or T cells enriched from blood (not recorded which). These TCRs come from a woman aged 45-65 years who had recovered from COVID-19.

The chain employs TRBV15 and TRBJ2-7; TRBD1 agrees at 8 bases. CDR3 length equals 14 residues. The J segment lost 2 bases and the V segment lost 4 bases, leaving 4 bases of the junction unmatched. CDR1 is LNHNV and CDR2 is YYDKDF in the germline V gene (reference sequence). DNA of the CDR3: TGTGCCACCAGCACGCAGACAGGGGCCTACGAGCAGTACTTC. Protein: CATSTQTGAYEQYF.

CDR3 sequence: CASSVLGGSYNEQFF. CDR3 nucleotide sequence: TGTGCCAGCAGTGTTTTGGGGGGGTCCTACAATGAGCAGTTCTTC. The chain employs TRBV2 and TRBJ2-1, with TRBD2 matching over 7 bases. V gave up 4 bases and J gave up 1 base; unmatched junction bases: 4. Germline V gene sequence: CDR1 SNHLY, CDR2 FYNNEI. CDR3 length: 15 amino acids.

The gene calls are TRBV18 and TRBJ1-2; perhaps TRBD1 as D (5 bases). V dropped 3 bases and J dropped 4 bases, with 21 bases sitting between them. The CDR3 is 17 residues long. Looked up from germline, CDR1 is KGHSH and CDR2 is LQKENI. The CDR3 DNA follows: TGTGCCAGCTCACCGGGAATCGGTGCGGGACCGGGCTATGGCTACACCTTC. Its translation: CASSPGIGAGPGYGYTF.

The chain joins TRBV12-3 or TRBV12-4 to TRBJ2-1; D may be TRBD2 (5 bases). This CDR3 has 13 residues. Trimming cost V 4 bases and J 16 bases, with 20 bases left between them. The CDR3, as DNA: TGTGCCAGCAGTTCCTCGATTGGGAGAATTGTATTCTTC. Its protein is CASSSSIGRIVFF.

The CDR3 DNA reads as TGTGCCATCAGCCTACCCGGGAGCCCTAACAATGAGCAGTTCTTC. Amino acids: CAISLPGSPNNEQFF. This rearrangement joins TRBV10-3 to TRBJ2-1; maybe TRBD2 (6 bases). V was trimmed by 6 bases and J by 5 bases, leaving 17 bases between them. This CDR3 is 15 amino acids long. Germline V gene lookup returns CDR1 ENHRY and CDR2 SYGVKD.

CDR3: CASSPFSVSEQYF. In DNA form, the CDR3 reads TGTGCCAGCAGCCCGTTCAGCGTCTCCGAGCAGTACTTC. The chain carries TRBV7-9 and TRBJ2-7; D is uncertain. CDR3 length equals 13 residues. The ends were cut back, 5 bases at V and 6 bases at J, with 14 bases in the middle. Germline CDR1 reads SEHNR; CDR2 reads FQNEAQ (reference sequence).

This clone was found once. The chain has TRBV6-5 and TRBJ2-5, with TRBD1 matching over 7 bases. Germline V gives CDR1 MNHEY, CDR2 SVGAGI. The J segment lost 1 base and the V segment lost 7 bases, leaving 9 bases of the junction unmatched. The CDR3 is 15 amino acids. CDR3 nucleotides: TGTGCCAGCACCACGAGGGGGCAGTTCCAAGAGACCCAGTACTTC. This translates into CASTTRGQFQETQYF.

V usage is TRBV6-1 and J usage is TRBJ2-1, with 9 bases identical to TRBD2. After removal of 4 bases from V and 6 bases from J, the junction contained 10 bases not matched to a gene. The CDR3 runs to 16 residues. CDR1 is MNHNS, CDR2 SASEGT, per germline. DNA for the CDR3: TGTGCCAGCAGTGTTACTCTCCTAGCGGGAACCAATGAGCAGTTCTTC. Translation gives CASSVTLLAGTNEQFF.